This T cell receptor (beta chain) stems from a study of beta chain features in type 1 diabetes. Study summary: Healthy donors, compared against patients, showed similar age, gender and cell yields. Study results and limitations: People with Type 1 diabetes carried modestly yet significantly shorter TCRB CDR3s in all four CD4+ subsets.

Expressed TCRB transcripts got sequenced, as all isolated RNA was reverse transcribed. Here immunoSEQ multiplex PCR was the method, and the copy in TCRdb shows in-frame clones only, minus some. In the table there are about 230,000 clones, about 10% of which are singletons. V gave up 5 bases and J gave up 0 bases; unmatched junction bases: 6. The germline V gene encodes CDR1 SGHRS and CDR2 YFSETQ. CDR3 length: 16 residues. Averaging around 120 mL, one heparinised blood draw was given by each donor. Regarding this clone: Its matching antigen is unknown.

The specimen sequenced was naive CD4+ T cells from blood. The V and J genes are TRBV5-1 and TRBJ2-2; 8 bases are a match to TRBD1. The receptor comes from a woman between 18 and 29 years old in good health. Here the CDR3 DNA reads TGCGCCAGCAGAGGGCAGGGGGCAGCGAACACCGGGGAGCTGTTTTTT. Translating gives CASRGQGAANTGELFF.